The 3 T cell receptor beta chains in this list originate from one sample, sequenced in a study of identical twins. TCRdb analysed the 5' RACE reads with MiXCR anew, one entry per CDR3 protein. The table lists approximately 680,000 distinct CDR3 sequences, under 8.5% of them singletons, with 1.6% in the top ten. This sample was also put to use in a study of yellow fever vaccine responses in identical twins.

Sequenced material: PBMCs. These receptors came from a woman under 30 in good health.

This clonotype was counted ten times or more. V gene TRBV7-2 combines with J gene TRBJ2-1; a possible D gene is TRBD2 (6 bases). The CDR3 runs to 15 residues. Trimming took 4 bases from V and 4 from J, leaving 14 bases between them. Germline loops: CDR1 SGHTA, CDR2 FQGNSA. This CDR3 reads CASSSRLGVYNEQFF. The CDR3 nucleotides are TGTGCCAGCAGCTCGAGACTAGGAGTATACAATGAGCAGTTCTTC.

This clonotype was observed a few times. As DNA, the CDR3 is TGTGCCAGCGGATCCTGGCTGGAGGGAGATACGCAGTATTTT. Protein: CASGSWLEGDTQYF. The chain uses TRBV28 and TRBJ2-3, with TRBD2 as a possible D gene (6 bases). This CDR3 comprises 14 residues. The germline CDR1 and CDR2 sequences are MDHEN and SYDVKM. Trimming took off 8 bases at V and 5 bases at J, with 17 bases between the two ends.

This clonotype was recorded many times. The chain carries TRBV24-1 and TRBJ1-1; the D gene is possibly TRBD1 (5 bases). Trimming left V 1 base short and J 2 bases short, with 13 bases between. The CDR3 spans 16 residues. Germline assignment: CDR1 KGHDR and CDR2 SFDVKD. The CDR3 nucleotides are TGTGCCACCAGTGATTTACGGGAACAGGATAACACTGAAGCTTTCTTT. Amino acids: CATSDLREQDNTEAFF.